This passage covers 20 T cell receptor beta chains from one sample sequenced in a study of T cells in Graves' hyperthyroidism and ophthalmopathy. Amplification of TCR beta CDR3 regions was performed using RNA transcripts as template. First-round RT-PCR of the TCR CDR3 relied on the HTBI primer set. TCRdb analysed the multiplex PCR reads with MiXCR anew, one entry per CDR3 protein. The data contain some 400,000 distinct CDR3 sequences, about 18% of them seen just once; the ten biggest clones take up 3.5% to 4%. Input material: blood. All receptors derive from a woman younger than 35 with Graves' hyperthyroidism.

This chain's CDR3 is CASSLSGQGNEQYF. In DNA, the CDR3 is TGCGCCAGCAGCTTGTCGGGACAGGGGAACGAGCAGTACTTC. This chain uses TRBV5-1 with TRBJ2-7, with TRBD1 matching 10 bases. CDR1 SGHRS and CDR2 YFSETQ come from the germline V gene. Trimming removed 1 base from V and 5 bases from J; junction bases left unmatched: 3. This CDR3 region has 14 residues.

This clonotype is a singleton in its sample. The rearrangement joins TRBV4-1 to TRBJ1-5; D ambiguous. The CDR3 extends over 16 amino acids. Trimming cost V 0 bases and J 1 base, with 10 bases left between them. Germline CDR1 MGHRA, CDR2 YSYEKL. CDR3 nucleotides: TGCGCCAGCAGCCAAGATACAAGGAAAAGCAATCAGCCCCAGCATTTT. Translating gives CASSQDTRKSNQPQHF.

This clonotype was found many times. The rearrangement links TRBV4-1 to TRBJ2-6; D is unclear. CDR1 is MGHRA, CDR2 YSYEKL, per germline. The CDR3 is 18 residues long. Trimming pared 6 bases from V and 1 base from J, leaving 19 bases between. CDR3 protein: CASRFPGTAPSGANVLTF. The CDR3 bases are TGCGCCAGCAGGTTCCCCGGTACGGCGCCGTCTGGGGCCAACGTCCTGACTTTC.

This clonotype was picked up many times. The rearrangement joins TRBV27 to TRBJ1-2; D ambiguous. V lost 5 bases to trimming and J lost 4 bases, with 14 bases between them. The V gene's germline CDR1 is MNHEY and CDR2 SMNVEV (reference sequence). The CDR3 runs to 14 residues. For the CDR3, the DNA is TGTGCCAGCAGTGCAGCGGGAGGCGGCTATGGCTACACCTTC. It translates to CASSAAGGGYGYTF.

This clonotype showed up just a few times. The chain has TRBV20-1 and TRBJ1-1; tentatively, D is TRBD1 (5 bases). The CDR3 runs 14 residues. The germline CDR1 and CDR2 sequences are DFQATT and SNEGSKA (reference sequence). V lost 3 bases and J lost 4, with 15 bases in between. Here the CDR3 reads CSASSLGGGTEAFF. For the CDR3, the DNA is TGCAGTGCTAGTTCCTTGGGGGGAGGCACTGAAGCTTTCTTT.

This clonotype has a count of ten or more. The chain links TRBV5-1 to TRBJ1-1; D remains ambiguous. This CDR3 is 14 amino acids long. Germline V lookup: CDR1 SGHRS, CDR2 YFSETQ. V lost 2 bases and J lost 1, with 9 bases in between. The CDR3 sequence is CASSFVRGNTEAFF. CDR3 sequence (DNA): TGCGCCAGCAGCTTCGTAAGAGGGAACACTGAAGCTTTCTTT.

V usage is TRBV12-3 or TRBV12-4 and J usage is TRBJ2-7; TRBD2 agrees at 9 bases. V trimming: 3 bases; J trimming: 5 bases; junction bases outside the gene matches: 2. CDR3 length equals 13 residues. The CDR3 region has the DNA TGTGCCAGCAGTTTGGCTAGCGGGGACGAGCAGTACTTC. Residues: CASSLASGDEQYF.

This clonotype has ten or more counts. The J gene is TRBJ1-5, the V gene TRBV7-9, with D unresolved. Germline V lookup: CDR1 SEHNR, CDR2 FQNEAQ (reference sequence). Trimming cost V 7 bases and J 2 bases, with 6 bases left between them. The CDR3 contains 12 residues. The chain's CDR3 is CASNYGNQPQHF. In DNA form, the CDR3 reads TGTGCCAGCAACTATGGCAATCAGCCCCAGCATTTT.

This clonotype was seen a single time. The chain combines TRBV3-1 with TRBJ2-2, with D possibly matching TRBD2 (6 bases). This CDR3 contains 18 residues. Trimming removed 1 base from V and 2 bases from J, with 17 bases in between. The V gene's germline CDR1 is LGHDT and CDR2 YNNKEL (reference sequence). The CDR3, as DNA: TGTGCCAGCAGCCAAGGGCCCCCGGGACTCGCCAACACCGGGGAGCTGTTTTTT. Encoded protein: CASSQGPPGLANTGELFF.

There are many counts of this clonotype. The chain combines TRBV6-1 with TRBJ1-3; D ambiguous. The length of the CDR3 is 12 residues. Germline V gene sequence: CDR1 MNHNS, CDR2 SASEGT. Trimming removed 5 bases at V and 7 bases at J, with 9 bases between. Here the CDR3 reads CASSQNRNTIYF. The CDR3 DNA is TGTGCCAGCAGTCAAAATAGGAACACCATATATTTT.

This clonotype was observed at least ten times. The chain uses TRBV27 and TRBJ2-4; D is perhaps TRBD1 (6 bases). The V end lost 3 bases, the J end lost 2 bases, and 11 bases lay between the germline ends. From germline, CDR1 is MNHEY and CDR2 SMNVEV (reference sequence). This CDR3 spans 15 amino acids. The CDR3, as DNA: TGTGCCAGCAGTTTCCGCTGGGGGCCCAAAAACATTCAGTACTTC. Translation gives CASSFRWGPKNIQYF.

This chain links TRBV5-5 with TRBJ1-3, with no clear D. V was cut by 4 bases and J by 0 bases, with 11 bases left in between. The CDR3 is 15 residues long. Germline CDR1 SGHKS, CDR2 YYEKEE (reference sequence). CDR3 protein: CASSLGPVSGNTIYF. CDR3 in DNA: TGTGCCAGCAGCCTCGGGCCCGTCTCTGGAAACACCATATATTTT.

This clonotype has ten or more counts. CDR3 sequence reads: CASSLTGGRKDEQYF. The CDR3 nucleotides read TGCGCCAGCAGCTTGACAGGGGGAAGAAAGGACGAGCAGTACTTC. V gene TRBV5-1 combines with J gene TRBJ2-7, with 8 bases aligning to TRBD1. Germline V gene sequence: CDR1 SGHRS, CDR2 YFSETQ. With V trimmed by 1 base and J by 5 bases, 8 bases remained unmatched. There are 15 residues in the CDR3.

This clonotype was counted only a few times. The chain uses TRBV19 and TRBJ2-2; the D gene is possibly TRBD1 (7 bases). The CDR3 length is 14 residues. In germline, CDR1 is LNHDA, CDR2 SQIVND (reference sequence). Trimming pared 7 bases from V and 4 bases from J, leaving 13 bases between. CDR3 DNA sequence: TGTGCCAGTACCCAGGGGGGAAGCACCGGGGAGCTGTTTTTT. It is translated as CASTQGGSTGELFF. Combining the CDR3 with reference TRBV19 and TRBJ2-2 gives the whole variable domain DGGITQSPKYLFRKEGQNVTLSCEQNLNHDAMYWYRQDPGQGLRLIYYSQIVNDFQKGDIAEGYSVSREKKESFPLTVTSAQKNPTAFYLCASTQGGSTGELFFGEGSRLTVL.

J is TRBJ1-1 and V is TRBV2; no reliable D call. V was clipped by 6 bases and J by 0 bases, with 8 bases between them. CDR1 is SNHLY and CDR2 is FYNNEI in the germline V gene. The CDR3 is 13 residues long. This CDR3 reads CASRDSMNTEAFF. In nucleotides, the CDR3 is TGTGCCAGCAGAGACTCAATGAACACTGAAGCTTTCTTT.

This clonotype was observed at least ten times. The chain couples TRBV7-8 to TRBJ2-5, with 10 bases matching TRBD2. After removal of 2 bases from V and 6 bases from J, the junction contained 6 bases not matched to a gene. Germline lookup yields CDR1 SGHVS and CDR2 FQNEAQ. This CDR3 is built from 15 residues. The CDR3 DNA sequence: TGTGCCAGCAGCTTATTAAGCGGGGGGGCGAAGACCCAGTACTTC. This sequence encodes CASSLLSGGAKTQYF. Supplemented by reference TRBV7-8 and TRBJ2-5, the full variable domain reads GAGVSQSPRYKVAKRGQDVALRCDPISGHVSLFWYQQALGQGPEFLTYFQNEAQLDKSGLPSDRFFAERPEGSVSTLKIQRTQQEDSAVYLCASSLLSGGAKTQYFGPGTRLLVL.

This clonotype was picked up a small number of times. The CDR3 reads CASSSTGGAWTGELFF. The CDR3 nucleotides read TGTGCCAGCAGTTCTACAGGGGGCGCCTGGACCGGGGAGCTGTTTTTT. The V and J genes are TRBV11-1 and TRBJ2-2, with 9 bases identical to TRBD1. Germline assignment: CDR1 SGHAT and CDR2 FQDESV (reference sequence). With 6 bases clipped from V and 5 bases from J, the junction kept 10 bases outside the gene matches. The CDR3 is 16 residues long.

This clonotype turned up a few times. This chain connects TRBV30 to TRBJ1-1; no reliable D call. V lost 2 bases and J 7 bases, leaving 8 bases between the germline ends. Per the germline V gene, CDR1 is GTSNPN and CDR2 is SVGIG (reference sequence). The CDR3 loop spans 11 amino acids. CDR3 nucleotide sequence: TGTGCCTGGAGTATTTTAGGTGAAGCTTTCTTT. Encoded protein: CAWSILGEAFF.

In this sample, this clonotype turned up a few times. The chain has TRBV7-8 and TRBJ1-5; D is uncertain. This CDR3 has 13 amino acids. CDR1 and CDR2 from the germline V gene are SGHVS and FQNEAQ. Trimming shortened V by 5 bases and J by 5 bases, and 10 bases separated the two germline ends. CDR3 bases: TGTGCCAGCAGCCTTAGCTTAGATCAGCCCCAGCATTTT. Amino acid sequence: CASSLSLDQPQHF.

In this sample, this clonotype turned up many times. The chain recombines TRBV6-1 with TRBJ1-2; tentative D call: TRBD1 (6 bases). V gave up 7 bases and J gave up 2 bases, with 17 bases separating them. Looked up from germline, CDR1 is MNHNS and CDR2 is SASEGT. CDR3 length equals 15 residues. The CDR3 is CASTLGGGLNYGYTF. The CDR3 bases are TGTGCCAGCACCCTGGGCGGGGGGCTAAACTATGGCTACACCTTC.